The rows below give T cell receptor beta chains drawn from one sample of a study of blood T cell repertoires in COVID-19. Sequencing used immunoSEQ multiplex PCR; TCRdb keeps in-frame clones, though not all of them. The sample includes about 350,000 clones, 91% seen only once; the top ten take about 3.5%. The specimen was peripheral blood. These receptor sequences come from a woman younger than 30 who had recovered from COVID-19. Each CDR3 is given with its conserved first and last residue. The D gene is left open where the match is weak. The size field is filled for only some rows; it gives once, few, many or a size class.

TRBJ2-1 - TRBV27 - CASSSTRKNEQFF TGTGCCAGCAGTTCGACTAGAAAAAATGAGCAGTTCTTC
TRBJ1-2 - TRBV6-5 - CASKSDSNNYGYTF TGTGCCAGCAAGAGCGACAGCAACAACTATGGCTACACCTTC
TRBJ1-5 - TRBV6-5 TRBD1 CASKKTGHNQPQHF TGTGCCAGCAAAAAGACAGGGCACAATCAGCCCCAGCATTTT
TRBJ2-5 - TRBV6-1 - CASSEQAGSVRLETQYF TGTGCCAGCAGTGAGCAGGCAGGGTCTGTGCGTTTGGAGACCCAGTACTTC
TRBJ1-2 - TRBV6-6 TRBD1 CASEGQGTYGYTF TGTGCCAGCGAGGGACAGGGGACGTATGGCTACACCTTC
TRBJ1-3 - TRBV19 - CASAQESSGNTIYF TGTGCCAGCGCGCAAGAGAGCTCTGGAAACACCATATATTTT
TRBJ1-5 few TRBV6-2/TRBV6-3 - CASSYSRGPQHF TGTGCCAGCAGTTACTCCAGGGGGCCCCAGCATTTT
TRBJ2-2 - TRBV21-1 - CASSKARGAVTGELFF TGTGCCAGCAGCAAAGCCAGGGGCGCGGTTACCGGGGAGCTGTTTTTT
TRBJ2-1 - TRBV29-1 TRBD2 CSVEVAGGGNEQFF TGCAGCGTTGAGGTAGCGGGAGGGGGCAATGAGCAGTTCTTC
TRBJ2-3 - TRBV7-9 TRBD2 CARDSGVSTDTQYF TGTGCCAGAGATAGCGGGGTGAGCACAGATACGCAGTATTTT
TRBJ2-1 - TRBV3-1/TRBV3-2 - CASSQAFLANEQFF TGTGCCAGCAGCCAAGCATTTCTAGCCAATGAGCAGTTCTTC
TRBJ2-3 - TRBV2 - CASSPDTIFTDTQYF TGTGCCAGCAGTCCAGACACCATTTTCACAGATACGCAGTATTTT
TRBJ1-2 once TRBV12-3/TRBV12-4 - CASGQATSYGYTF TGTGCCAGCGGGCAGGCAACAAGCTATGGCTACACCTTC
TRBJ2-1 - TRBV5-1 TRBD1 CASSTGTGLTVEQFF TGCGCCAGCAGCACCGGGACAGGGCTAACAGTTGAGCAGTTCTTC
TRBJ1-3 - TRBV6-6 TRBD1 CASSPQPGQASGNTIYF TGTGCCAGTAGTCCGCAACCAGGACAGGCCTCTGGAAACACCATATATTTT
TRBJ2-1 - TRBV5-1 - CASSFYRANEQFF TGCGCCAGCAGCTTCTACAGGGCTAATGAGCAGTTCTTC
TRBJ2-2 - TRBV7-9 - CASSFSRTYGELFF TGTGCCAGCAGCTTTAGCAGGACATACGGGGAGCTGTTTTTT
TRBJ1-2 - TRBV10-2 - CASAPSGGPGGYTF TGCGCCAGCGCCCCCTCCGGGGGGCCGGGTGGCTACACCTTC
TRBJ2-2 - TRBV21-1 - CASSKSLAGTANTGELFF TGTGCCAGCAGCAAGAGTCTAGCGGGAACCGCGAACACCGGGGAGCTGTTTTTT
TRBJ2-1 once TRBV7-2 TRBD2 CASSLVPGRAYNEQFF TGTGCCAGCAGCTTAGTTCCCGGGAGGGCCTACAATGAGCAGTTCTTC
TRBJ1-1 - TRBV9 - CASSSQGWRTEAFF TGTGCCAGCAGCTCGCAAGGATGGAGGACTGAAGCTTTCTTT
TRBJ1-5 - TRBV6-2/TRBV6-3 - CASTPQPYSSGQPQHF TGTGCCAGCACCCCCCAACCCTACTCCAGCGGGCAGCCCCAGCATTTT
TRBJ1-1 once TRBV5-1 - CASSNKITPGNTEAFF TGCGCCAGCAGCAACAAAATAACCCCGGGGAACACTGAAGCTTTCTTT
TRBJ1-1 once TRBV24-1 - CATRATGNTEAFF TGTGCCACCAGGGCGACAGGAAACACTGAAGCTTTCTTT
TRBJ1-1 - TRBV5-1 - CASSLVLRGGTEAFF TGCGCCAGCAGCTTGGTTCTCAGGGGTGGGACTGAAGCTTTCTTT
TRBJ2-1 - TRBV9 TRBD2 CASSSRGTSNGHEQFF TGTGCCAGCAGCTCCCGGGGGACTAGCAATGGGCATGAGCAGTTCTTC
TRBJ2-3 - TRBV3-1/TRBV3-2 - CASSQGHLSTDTQYF TGTGCCAGCAGCCAAGGACACCTTAGCACAGATACGCAGTATTTT
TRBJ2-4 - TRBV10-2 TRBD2 CASRSGGTTKNIQYF TGCGCCAGCAGATCGGGGGGGACGACCAAAAACATTCAGTACTTC
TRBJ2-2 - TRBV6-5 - CASSSRVANTGELFF TGTGCCAGCAGTTCCCGGGTCGCGAACACCGGGGAGCTGTTTTTT
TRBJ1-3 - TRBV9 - CASSPSGGSGNTIYF TGTGCCAGCAGCCCTAGTGGAGGCTCTGGAAACACCATATATTTT
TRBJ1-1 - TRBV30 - CAWSVGAEGEAFF TGTGCCTGGAGTGTTGGGGCAGAAGGAGAAGCTTTCTTT
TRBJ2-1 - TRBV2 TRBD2 CASLLAGGHNEQFF TGTGCCAGCTTGCTAGCGGGAGGCCACAATGAGCAGTTCTTC
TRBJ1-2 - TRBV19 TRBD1 CASKVGTGGGYYGYTF TGTGCCAGTAAGGTTGGGACAGGAGGAGGGTACTATGGCTACACCTTC
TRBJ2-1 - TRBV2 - CASSELRNYSYNEQFF TGTGCCAGCAGTGAACTGCGCAACTACTCCTACAATGAGCAGTTCTTC
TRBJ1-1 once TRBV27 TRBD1 CASSALWTGDKNTEAFF TGTGCCAGCAGTGCACTTTGGACAGGGGACAAGAACACTGAAGCTTTCTTT
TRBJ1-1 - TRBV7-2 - CASSLQIQGTTEAFF TGTGCCAGCAGCTTACAAATCCAGGGGACGACTGAAGCTTTCTTT
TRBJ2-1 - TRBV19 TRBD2 CASSSLAEEQFF TGTGCCAGTAGTAGTCTAGCGGAAGAGCAGTTCTTC
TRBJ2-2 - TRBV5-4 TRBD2 CASSTATSGSSGELFF TGTGCCAGCAGCACAGCGACTAGCGGGAGCTCCGGGGAGCTGTTTTTT
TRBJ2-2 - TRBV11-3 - CASSFGFRAGNTGELFF TGTGCCAGCAGCTTCGGGTTCAGGGCAGGGAACACCGGGGAGCTGTTTTTT
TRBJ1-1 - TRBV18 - CASSDGSQAEAFF TGTGCCAGCTCTGACGGGAGTCAAGCTGAAGCTTTCTTT
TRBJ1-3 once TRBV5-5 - CASSLVLISGNTIYF TGTGCCAGCAGCTTGGTTTTAATCTCTGGAAACACCATATATTTT
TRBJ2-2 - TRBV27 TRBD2 CASRTSGRAGELFF TGTGCCAGCAGAACTAGCGGGAGGGCCGGGGAGCTGTTTTTT
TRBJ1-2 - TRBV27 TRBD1 CASSLSGQGYGYTF TGTGCCAGCAGTTTATCGGGACAGGGGTATGGCTACACCTTC
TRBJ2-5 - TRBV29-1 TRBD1 CSVTGTGGGETQYF TGCAGCGTTACCGGGACAGGGGGGGGAGAGACCCAGTACTTC